The table lists the clone carrying this TCR beta chain with a few counts. Antigen specificity is unknown. Expressed TCRB transcripts got sequenced, as all isolated RNA was reverse transcribed. Profiling relied on immunoSEQ multiplex PCR, and the TCRdb table lists in-frame clones only, not all of them. The table lists around 360,000 clones, roughly 12% of them singletons. Researchers reported sorting CD4+ naive, central memory, regulatory and stem cell-like memory cells via CD45RO/CCR7/CD25/CD127/CD95/CD27. The source of the sample is a study of beta chain features in type 1 diabetes. Looking at the study overall: Examination covered roughly 100,000,000 sorted cells spanning all samples.

Study-wide results and limits: Significant though moderate, a shortening of TCRB CDR3s appeared in all four CD4+ subsets of Type 1 diabetes patients.

Germline-derived CDR1 and CDR2 are SEHNR and FQNEAQ (reference sequence). Between the trimmed V and J ends, which lost 2 bases and 2 bases, there was a span of 13 bases. This CDR3 is built from 15 residues. V and J are TRBV7-9 and TRBJ2-7; possible D gene TRBD2, 6 bases. The source is a woman aged 18-29 years with type 1 diabetes. Sequenced input: naive CD4+ T cells from blood. This CDR3 reads CASSLLEGLTYEQYF. In nucleotides, the CDR3 is TGTGCCAGCAGCTTATTGGAGGGGTTAACCTACGAGCAGTACTTC.